One sample yielded the 10 T cell receptor beta chains listed below, sequenced in a study of identical twins. MiXCR, applied by TCRdb to the 5' RACE reads, yields one record per CDR3 protein. The table shows roughly 690,000 distinct CDR3 sequences, with approximately 21% occurring only once. The data also belong to a second study, concerning T cells expressing NK-cell markers.

The specimen sequenced was PBMCs. The origin of the receptors is a woman aged 18-30 years in good health.

This clonotype was observed a handful of times. The J gene is TRBJ2-5, the V gene TRBV6-5; TRBD1 or TRBD2 may be the D gene (7 bases each). Germline V gene sequence: CDR1 MNHEY, CDR2 SVGAGI. V lost 2 bases and J 3 bases, leaving 13 bases between the germline ends. CDR3 length equals 15 residues. In nucleotides, the CDR3 is TGTGCCAGCAGTTACGAGTCAGGGGGGGAAGAGACCCAGTACTTC. Its translation: CASSYESGGEETQYF.

This clonotype was seen ten or more times. The chain has TRBV7-9 and TRBJ1-1; the D gene is possibly TRBD1 (6 bases). Germline values: CDR1 SEHNR, CDR2 FQNEAQ (reference sequence). CDR3 size: 17 residues. Trimming left V 2 bases short and J 5 bases short, with 21 bases between. The CDR3 is CASSLSLGGTPRTEAFF. The CDR3 nucleotides are TGTGCCAGCAGCTTAAGTCTAGGGGGGACCCCGCGGACTGAAGCTTTCTTT.

The J gene is TRBJ2-1, the V gene TRBV5-1; TRBD2 is a possible D gene (5 bases). Germline V gene data show CDR1 as SGHRS and CDR2 as YFSETQ. The CDR3 runs to 13 residues. Trimming removed 0 bases from V and 8 bases from J, with 9 bases in between. The DNA for the CDR3 is TGCGCCAGCAGCTTGGTTTGGGAGTATGAGCAGTTCTTC. Its translation is CASSLVWEYEQFF.

This rearrangement joins TRBV10-3 to TRBJ2-7; TRBD1 agrees at 9 bases. The V segment lost 4 bases and the J segment 0 bases; nucleotides outside the gene matches: 4. This CDR3 comprises 15 residues. Germline CDR1 reads ENHRY; CDR2 reads SYGVKD. CDR3 sequence reads: CAISVRQGVSYEQYF. The CDR3 nucleotides read TGTGCCATCAGTGTAAGACAGGGGGTCTCCTACGAGCAGTACTTC.

V is TRBV12-3 or TRBV12-4 and J is TRBJ2-7, with 7 positions matching TRBD2. There are 15 residues in the CDR3. The trim removed 3 bases at V and 4 bases at J, leaving 9 bases unmatched. CDR3: CASSFLGRRNYEQYF. The CDR3 DNA reads as TGTGCCAGCAGTTTCCTCGGGAGGCGGAATTACGAGCAGTACTTC.

The sample holds many counts of this clonotype. This chain joins TRBV27 and TRBJ2-2; 7 bases map to TRBD1. The CDR3 spans 15 residues. Germline values: CDR1 MNHEY, CDR2 SMNVEV (reference sequence). The V segment lost 3 bases and the J segment 4 bases; nucleotides outside the gene matches: 5. This CDR3 is CASSLAGGPTGELFF. In DNA form, the CDR3 reads TGTGCCAGCAGTTTGGCAGGGGGTCCCACCGGGGAGCTGTTTTTT.

The gene calls are TRBV6-1 and TRBJ2-3; D assignment may be TRBD1 or TRBD2 (6 bases each). The length of the CDR3 is 15 residues. Germline-derived CDR1 and CDR2 are MNHNS and SASEGT. V lost 5 bases and J 3 bases, leaving 15 bases between the germline ends. The CDR3 region has the DNA TGTGCCAGCAGTAGGGGGGCCGAAAGGACAGATACGCAGTATTTT. This codes for CASSRGAERTDTQYF.

The V and J genes are TRBV7-2 and TRBJ2-2; the match to TRBD2 covers 8 bases. The CDR3 spans 16 residues. V was pared by 1 base and J by 4 bases, with 5 bases of the junction left unmatched. Germline CDR1 reads SGHTA; CDR2 reads FQGNSA. CDR3 sequence (DNA): TGTGCCAGCAGCTTAGATAGCGGGACCGCCACCGGGGAGCTGTTTTTT. Protein: CASSLDSGTATGELFF.

This clonotype was counted many times. This chain connects TRBV29-1 to TRBJ2-1; D perhaps matches TRBD1 (7 bases). From germline, CDR1 is SQVTM and CDR2 ANQGSEA. The CDR3 runs to 12 residues. Deletions cut 7 bases from V and 7 bases from J, with 14 bases between. The CDR3 reads CSDQEGANEQFF. CDR3 DNA sequence: TGCAGCGACCAGGAGGGGGCAAATGAGCAGTTCTTC.

This clonotype was seen more than once but under ten times. CDR3 nucleotide sequence: TGTGCCAGCAGTTACTATCGGGGGAACCATGAGCAGTTCTTC. Its translation: CASSYYRGNHEQFF. This chain joins TRBV6-5 and TRBJ2-1, with a tentative D call TRBD2 (6 bases). The CDR3 runs 14 residues. Germline V gives CDR1 MNHEY, CDR2 SVGAGI. V gave up 1 base and J gave up 8 bases, with 12 bases separating them.